These T cell receptor beta chains were read from a single sample in a study of blood T cell repertoires in COVID-19. Some clones are missing from TCRdb's copy, which holds only in-frame ones; the method was immunoSEQ multiplex PCR. The table has approximately 210,000 clones, 84% seen once. Source material: peripheral blood. Source of these receptors: a woman of 80 years or more with COVID-19, enrolled during active disease. Each CDR3 is given with its conserved first and last residue. The D gene is left open where the match is weak. Size tells how often a clone was seen (once, few, many) or the class of an expanded clone, and some rows leave it out.

size: -; D: -; V: TRBV5-1; J: TRBJ2-2; DNA: TGCGCCAGCAGCTTGGCCTTCGCTAGCTTTAACACCGGGGAGCTGTTTTTT; CDR3: CASSLAFASFNTGELFF
size: -; D: TRBD1; V: TRBV28; J: TRBJ1-2; DNA: TGTGCCAGCAGCCCCGGACAGGGGAATTATGGCTACACCTTC; CDR3: CASSPGQGNYGYTF
size: once; D: TRBD2; V: TRBV2; J: TRBJ2-1; DNA: TGTGCCAGCACTAACCTAGCGGGGGAGGGTGAGCAGTTCTTC; CDR3: CASTNLAGEGEQFF
size: -; D: TRBD1; V: TRBV28; J: TRBJ1-5; DNA: TGTGCCAGCAGGTCCGGGACAGGCAATCAGCCCCAGCATTTT; CDR3: CASRSGTGNQPQHF
size: once; D: -; V: TRBV6-6; J: TRBJ2-3; DNA: TGTGCCAGCAGCCACGGGGGAAGCACAGATACGCAGTATTTT; CDR3: CASSHGGSTDTQYF
size: -; D: -; V: TRBV11-1; J: TRBJ2-2; DNA: TGTGCCAGCAGCTTGGAGGGGGAGCTGTTTTTT; CDR3: CASSLEGELFF
size: once; D: -; V: TRBV28; J: TRBJ2-7; DNA: TGTGCCAGCAGCTCTAATTCCTACGAGCAGTACTTC; CDR3: CASSSNSYEQYF
size: -; D: TRBD1; V: TRBV3-1/TRBV3-2; J: TRBJ1-5; DNA: TGTGCCAGCAGCCAAGCCCTACAGGGGAATCAGCCCCAGCATTTT; CDR3: CASSQALQGNQPQHF
size: -; D: TRBD1; V: TRBV4-1; J: TRBJ1-2; DNA: TGCGCCAGCAGCCAAGAGTGGCTGAACAGGGGTAGCTACACCTTC; CDR3: CASSQEWLNRGSYTF
size: once; D: -; V: TRBV9; J: TRBJ1-1; DNA: TGTGCCAGCAGCGCGGGACTGGCGAACACTGAAGCTTTCTTT; CDR3: CASSAGLANTEAFF
size: -; D: TRBD2; V: TRBV3-1/TRBV3-2; J: TRBJ2-3; DNA: TGTGCCAGCAGCCAACGGAGCGGGGGGTACACAGATACGCAGTATTTT; CDR3: CASSQRSGGYTDTQYF
size: few; D: TRBD1; V: TRBV5-5; J: TRBJ1-1; DNA: TGTGCCAGCAGCTGGGGACAGTCCAACACTGAAGCTTTCTTT; CDR3: CASSWGQSNTEAFF
size: -; D: TRBD2; V: TRBV5-4; J: TRBJ2-1; DNA: TGTGCCAGCAGCTTGCCTTTCCTAGCGGGGGGGCCTAGTGAGCAGTTCTTC; CDR3: CASSLPFLAGGPSEQFF
size: -; D: TRBD1; V: TRBV7-9; J: TRBJ1-5; DNA: TGTGCCAGCAGCACAACCCGCGCCGGGACAGGGCCATCTAATCTGCATTTT; CDR3: CASSTTRAGTGPSNLHF
size: -; D: TRBD1; V: TRBV4-2; J: TRBJ2-2; DNA: TGTGCCAGCAGCCAAGGGGTAGGGACAGGGCCCATCGGGGAGCTGTTTTTT; CDR3: CASSQGVGTGPIGELFF
size: -; D: -; V: TRBV9; J: TRBJ1-2; DNA: TGTGCCAGCAGCGCGGACACGGTCGATAACTATGGCTACACCTTC; CDR3: CASSADTVDNYGYTF
size: -; D: -; V: TRBV27; J: TRBJ1-4; DNA: TGTGCCAGCAGAAACTCAGGGGTTTTTCTCGAAAAACTGTTTTTT; CDR3: CASRNSGVFLEKLFF
size: -; D: TRBD1; V: TRBV19; J: TRBJ2-5; DNA: TGTGCCAGTAGTCTTTATCCCGGACAGGGGAGGGGGTCTCAAGAGACCCAGTACTTC; CDR3: CASSLYPGQGRGSQETQYF
size: -; D: -; V: TRBV2; J: TRBJ1-1; DNA: TGTGCCAGCAACCAGGGACTAGTCACTGAAGCTTTCTTT; CDR3: CASNQGLVTEAFF
size: -; D: -; V: TRBV2; J: TRBJ1-1; DNA: TGTGCCAGCAGTGTGGGACACCAGAACACTGAAGCTTTCTTT; CDR3: CASSVGHQNTEAFF
size: -; D: TRBD2; V: TRBV6-2/TRBV6-3; J: TRBJ2-3; DNA: TGTGCCAGCAGTTACCCGGGGGGGACCTTTAGCACAGATACGCAGTATTTT; CDR3: CASSYPGGTFSTDTQYF
size: -; D: TRBD1; V: TRBV18; J: TRBJ2-6; DNA: TGTGCCAGCTCACCAGGGACAGGGACTGGGGCCAACGTCCTGACTTTC; CDR3: CASSPGTGTGANVLTF
size: -; D: -; V: TRBV5-1; J: TRBJ1-6; DNA: TGCGCCAGCAGCTTCGGACTCACCGATAATTCACCCCTCCACTTT; CDR3: CASSFGLTDNSPLHF
size: few; D: -; V: TRBV7-9; J: TRBJ1-1; DNA: TGTGCCAGCAGCGCCGGGTGGAACACTGAAGCTTTCTTT; CDR3: CASSAGWNTEAFF
size: few; D: TRBD1; V: TRBV3-1/TRBV3-2; J: TRBJ1-5; DNA: TGTGCCAGCAGCCAGGGGGACAGGGGGTTAAGTCAGCCCCAGCATTTT; CDR3: CASSQGDRGLSQPQHF
size: -; D: TRBD1; V: TRBV7-3; J: TRBJ1-5; DNA: TGTGCCAGCAGCTTGGACAGGGGTCAGCCCCAGCATTTT; CDR3: CASSLDRGQPQHF
size: -; D: -; V: TRBV19; J: TRBJ1-5; DNA: TGTGCCAGTAGTACACAGGAAAATAGCAATCAGCCCCAGCATTTT; CDR3: CASSTQENSNQPQHF
size: -; D: TRBD2; V: TRBV11-3; J: TRBJ2-1; DNA: TGTGCCAGCAGCTTCCACACTTCTAGCGGAACCTACAATGAGCAGTTCTTC; CDR3: CASSFHTSSGTYNEQFF
size: -; D: TRBD1; V: TRBV3-1/TRBV3-2; J: TRBJ1-5; DNA: TGTGCCAGCAGCCAACAGGGGGCGATAGGTCAGCCCCAGCATTTT; CDR3: CASSQQGAIGQPQHF
size: -; D: -; V: TRBV11-2; J: TRBJ2-5; DNA: TGTGCCAGCAGCTTATCTCACCAAGAGACCCAGTACTTC; CDR3: CASSLSHQETQYF
size: -; D: -; V: TRBV5-1; J: TRBJ1-1; DNA: TGCGCCAGCAGCTTGGGTCCCGGGACTGAAGCTTTCTTT; CDR3: CASSLGPGTEAFF
size: once; D: -; V: TRBV5-1; J: TRBJ1-1; DNA: TGCGCCAGCAGCCAGGGCTCCCCAGGGAACACTGAAGCTTTCTTT; CDR3: CASSQGSPGNTEAFF
size: -; D: TRBD1; V: TRBV20-1; J: TRBJ1-5; DNA: TGCAGTGCTAGTACACCGGGACAGGTCAGCAATCAGCCCCAGCATTTT; CDR3: CSASTPGQVSNQPQHF
size: -; D: TRBD1; V: TRBV5-5; J: TRBJ1-1; DNA: TGTGCCAGCAGCTTGGAACAGGGGGCTGGCACTGAAGCTTTCTTT; CDR3: CASSLEQGAGTEAFF
size: -; D: TRBD1; V: TRBV5-1; J: TRBJ2-7; DNA: TGCGCCAGCAGCTCCCTTAAAGGACAGGACTACGAGCAGTACTTC; CDR3: CASSSLKGQDYEQYF
size: -; D: TRBD1; V: TRBV4-1; J: TRBJ1-2; DNA: TGCGCCAGCAGCCAGACCCTCCCGACAGGGGCGAATAACTATGGCTACACCTTC; CDR3: CASSQTLPTGANNYGYTF
size: -; D: -; V: TRBV28; J: TRBJ1-4; DNA: TGTGCCAGCAGTTCGCACGGGGGTTCTAATGAAAAACTGTTTTTT; CDR3: CASSSHGGSNEKLFF
size: -; D: -; V: TRBV25-1; J: TRBJ1-3; DNA: TGTGCCAGCAGTGAAGGGCAGAACTCTGGAAACACCATATATTTT; CDR3: CASSEGQNSGNTIYF
size: -; D: TRBD1; V: TRBV28; J: TRBJ1-2; DNA: TGTGCCAGCAAACAGGGGGCCTATGGCTACACCTTC; CDR3: CASKQGAYGYTF